This TCR beta chain was captured by sequencing in a study of breast tumors, draining lymph nodes, adjacent tissues. The study, taken as a whole, reports: Luminal-like breast cancer showed significantly greater tumor-nontumor repertoire similarity than basal-like breast cancer did. The lymph node origin of tumor T cells was framed as consistent with a hypothesis, not demonstrated. Tumor repertoires ranked between lymph nodes and nontumor tissue in diversity, with V and J gene preferences.

Axillary draining lymph nodes of breast cancer patients supplied the node samples. The CDR3 is 16 residues long. Germline CDR1 and CDR2: DFQATT and SNEGSKA (reference sequence). V was pared by 0 bases and J by 5 bases, with 17 bases between. This clonotype occurred many times. Its target is not known. TCRdb recomputed calls from the multiplex PCR reads with MiXCR, one row per CDR3 protein. The sample shows 120,000 or so distinct CDR3 sequences, nearly 20% of them seen only once. The sequenced sample consisted of axillary lymph node tissue. The clonotype was recovered from a female donor with breast cancer. Some clones in this sample may be carry-over from other donors' samples. V gene TRBV20-1 combines with J gene TRBJ2-1, with TRBD2 as a possible D gene (5 bases). The CDR3: CSARDPRPQEDNEQFF. The CDR3 coding sequence is TGCAGTGCTAGAGATCCCAGGCCCCAGGAGGACAATGAGCAGTTCTTC.